The sequence of this T cell receptor beta chain was determined in a study of OX40 agonist ivuxolimab in advanced cancers. Looked up from germline, CDR1 is SGHTA and CDR2 is FQGNSA. Trimming pared 6 bases from V and 4 bases from J, leaving 27 bases between. The CDR3 loop spans 18 amino acids. TCRdb's table, derived via immunoSEQ multiplex PCR, lists solely in-frame clones and lacks some. The sample has tens of thousands of clones, around 87% seen once. The sequences come from CD4+ or CD8+ T cells sorted from blood, collected in a trial of the OX40 agonist ivuxolimab. The clonotype was recovered from an adult with an advanced solid tumor such as melanoma, head and neck, liver or kidney cancer. The chain uses TRBV7-2 and TRBJ1-2; weak D call: TRBD1 (5 bases). The CDR3: CASSSPRGTLASSYGYTF. The CDR3 nucleotides read TGTGCCAGCAGTTCACCCCGGGGCACCCTTGCCTCGAGCTATGGCTACACCTTC. The full variable domain, its missing parts supplied by reference TRBV7-2 and TRBJ1-2, is GAGVSQSPSNKVTEKGKDVELRCDPISGHTALYWYRQSLGQGLEFLIYFQGNSAPDKSGLPSDRFSAERTGGSVSTLTIQRTQQEDSAVYLCASSSPRGTLASSYGYTFGSGTRLTVV.